This T cell receptor beta chain derives from a study of CD8 T cells in ankylosing spondylitis. This clonotype was recorded many times. As yet, its antigen is unknown. TCRdb re-analysed the 5' RACE reads in MiXCR, keeping a single row per CDR3 protein. The sample contains some 100,000 distinct CDR3 sequences, about 8.5% of which appear only once. Study-level results: As reported, disease-linked clones showed significant enrichment in matched ankylosing spondylitis synovial fluid. Earlier authors reported some of these motif variants in reactive arthritis synovial fluid and blood. Among TCR beta sequences, a motif of eight highly homologous variants appeared characteristic of ankylosing spondylitis blood. With a CD8+ phenotype, disease-linked clones were relatively rare in peripheral blood.

The length of the CDR3 is 13 residues. Trimming stripped 6 bases from V and 1 base from J, with 10 bases between. CDR1 and CDR2 (germline): SGHNT, YYREEE (reference sequence). This TCR derives from a male donor with ankylosing spondylitis or in good health (not recorded which). The chain recombines TRBV5-4 with TRBJ1-1; D remains unclear. Sequenced material: blood, either unsorted or a sorted T cell fraction (not recorded which). CDR3 nucleotides: TGTGCCAGCACCAACCGGGAGAACACTGAAGCTTTCTTT. Translated, it gives CASTNRENTEAFF.